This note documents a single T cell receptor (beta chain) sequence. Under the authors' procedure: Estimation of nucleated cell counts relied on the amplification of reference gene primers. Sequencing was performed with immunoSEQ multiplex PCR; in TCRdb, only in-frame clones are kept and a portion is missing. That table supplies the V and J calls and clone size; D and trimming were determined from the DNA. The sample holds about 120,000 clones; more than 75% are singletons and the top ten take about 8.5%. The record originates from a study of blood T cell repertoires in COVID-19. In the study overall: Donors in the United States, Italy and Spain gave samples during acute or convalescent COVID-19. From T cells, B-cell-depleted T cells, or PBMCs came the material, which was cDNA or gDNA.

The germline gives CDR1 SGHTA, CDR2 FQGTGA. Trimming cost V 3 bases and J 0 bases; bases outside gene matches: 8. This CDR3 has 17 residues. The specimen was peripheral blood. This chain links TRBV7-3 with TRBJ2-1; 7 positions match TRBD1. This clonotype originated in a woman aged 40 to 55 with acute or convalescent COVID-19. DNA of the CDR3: TGTGCCAGCAGCTTGGAACAGGGGTTGAACTCCTACAATGAGCAGTTCTTC. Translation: CASSLEQGLNSYNEQFF.